The 11 T cell receptor beta chains presented below share a single source sample, sequenced in a study of CD8+CD57+ T cells in acquired aplastic anemia (dated by TCRdb to 2017 to 2018). The run used an Illumina HiSeq 2000. TCR beta VDJ combination and CDR3 sequence profiling used genomic DNA as the template. Starting from the raw public reads, TCRdb applied fastp trimming at Q25, assembled clones with MiXCR and retained in-frame beta chains. For every CDR3 protein sequence, its rows merge into one entry that carries the most common genes and DNA. Counted in this sample were 150,000 to 200,000 distinct CDR3 sequences; around 45% of them appeared once. The top ten constitute 0.9% to 1.2% of the sample. The sample taken for sequencing was sorted CD4+, CD8+, or CD8+CD57+ T cells (not recorded which) from PBMCs. The receptors were gathered from a human donor in good health.

The chain joins TRBV15 to TRBJ2-7; D is perhaps TRBD1 (8 bases). CDR3 length: 14 residues. Germline lookup yields CDR1 LNHNV and CDR2 YYDKDF (reference sequence). V was shortened by 4 bases and J by 4 bases, with 14 bases between the two germline ends. The CDR3 protein is CATSIYRGGYEQYF. CDR3 DNA sequence: TGTGCCACCAGCATTTACAGGGGGGGTTACGAGCAGTACTTC.

This chain connects TRBV18 to TRBJ2-7; possibly TRBD1 for D (5 bases). Germline V lookup: CDR1 KGHSH, CDR2 LQKENI. V was cut by 0 bases and J by 5 bases, with 8 bases left in between. This CDR3 comprises 13 residues. CDR3 in amino acids: CASSPPVRDEQYF. The CDR3 region has the DNA TGTGCCAGCTCACCACCCGTCAGGGACGAGCAGTACTTC.

This clonotype was observed a few times. The chain recombines TRBV27 with TRBJ1-2; a possible D gene is TRBD1 (6 bases). CDR1 is MNHEY and CDR2 is SMNVEV in the germline V gene (reference sequence). Trimming took off 5 bases at V and 6 bases at J, with 10 bases between the two ends. The CDR3 loop spans 12 amino acids. This CDR3 is CASSGGRDGYTF. DNA for the CDR3: TGTGCCAGCAGTGGGGGGCGGGATGGCTACACCTTC.

The chain has TRBV2 and TRBJ2-3; possibly TRBD2 for D (6 bases). Trimming took off 3 bases at V and 6 bases at J, with 16 bases between the two ends. The CDR3 has 15 residues. Germline CDR1 is SNHLY and CDR2 is FYNNEI. The CDR3, as DNA: TGTGCCAGCAGTGACTTGACCGGGAGAAGGGATACGCAGTATTTT. It encodes CASSDLTGRRDTQYF.

This clonotype was recorded at least ten times. This chain joins TRBV12-3 or TRBV12-4 and TRBJ2-3; D ambiguous. The CDR3 has 15 residues. With 1 base removed from V and 2 bases from J, the gap between germline ends came to 10 bases. In DNA, the CDR3 is TGTGCCAGCAGTTTAGGTGTTAGGTCCACAGATACGCAGTATTTT. It yields the protein CASSLGVRSTDTQYF.

In this sample, this clonotype is medium-sized (0.01 to 0.1%). The J gene is TRBJ1-2, the V gene TRBV15; no clear D gene. This CDR3 has 12 residues. V was trimmed by 0 bases and J by 7 bases, leaving 6 bases between them. CDR1 LNHNV and CDR2 YYDKDF come from the germline V gene (reference sequence). For the CDR3, the DNA is TGTGCCACCAGCAGAGATAACGGTGGCTACACCTTC. It is translated as CATSRDNGGYTF.

The J gene is TRBJ2-7, the V gene TRBV7-3; TRBD1 is a possible D gene (7 bases). The CDR3 loop spans 13 amino acids. Trimming took 2 bases from V and 6 from J, leaving 11 bases between them. CDR1 is SGHTA and CDR2 is FQGTGA in the germline V gene. The CDR3 protein is CASSLGGGGEQYF. Here the CDR3 DNA reads TGTGCCAGCAGCTTAGGAGGGGGCGGCGAGCAGTACTTC.

This clonotype has at least ten counts. The J gene is TRBJ2-5, the V gene TRBV4-2; the match to TRBD2 covers 14 bases. The germline CDR1 and CDR2 sequences are LGHNA and YNFKEQ. V shed 1 base and J 2 bases; nucleotides not matched to a gene: 0. The CDR3 is made up of 16 amino acids. The CDR3 nucleotides read TGTGCCAGCAGCCAAGGACTAGCGGGGGGGCAAGAGACCCAGTACTTC. Translation gives CASSQGLAGGQETQYF.

J is TRBJ1-1 and V is TRBV7-9; the D is unclear. Germline V gene lookup returns CDR1 SEHNR and CDR2 FQNEAQ (reference sequence). V dropped 1 base and J dropped 11 bases, with 11 bases sitting between them. This CDR3 spans 12 amino acids. The DNA of the CDR3 is TGTGCCAGCAGCTTAGTGTACGGAGCGGCTTTCTTT. Its translation is CASSLVYGAAFF.

A few counts support this clonotype. The CDR3 DNA reads TGTGCCAGCAGTCCAATCGGCCGGACAGGGGGCTACAATGAGCAGTTCTTC. Translation gives CASSPIGRTGGYNEQFF. The rearrangement uses TRBV14 and TRBJ2-1; 10 nucleotides agree with TRBD1. Trimming took 6 bases from V and 3 from J; bases not matched to a gene: 11. Germline loops: CDR1 SGHDN, CDR2 FVKESK. The CDR3 covers 17 residues.

This clonotype showed up many times. V and J are TRBV7-3 and TRBJ2-7; D possibly corresponds to TRBD1 (6 bases). This CDR3 comprises 13 residues. The V and J ends lost 2 bases and 3 bases respectively, with 8 bases between them. CDR1 SGHTA and CDR2 FQGTGA come from the germline V gene. CDR3 nucleotides: TGTGCCAGCAGCTTACAAGGGGGCTACGAGCAGTACTTC. Amino acid sequence: CASSLQGGYEQYF.